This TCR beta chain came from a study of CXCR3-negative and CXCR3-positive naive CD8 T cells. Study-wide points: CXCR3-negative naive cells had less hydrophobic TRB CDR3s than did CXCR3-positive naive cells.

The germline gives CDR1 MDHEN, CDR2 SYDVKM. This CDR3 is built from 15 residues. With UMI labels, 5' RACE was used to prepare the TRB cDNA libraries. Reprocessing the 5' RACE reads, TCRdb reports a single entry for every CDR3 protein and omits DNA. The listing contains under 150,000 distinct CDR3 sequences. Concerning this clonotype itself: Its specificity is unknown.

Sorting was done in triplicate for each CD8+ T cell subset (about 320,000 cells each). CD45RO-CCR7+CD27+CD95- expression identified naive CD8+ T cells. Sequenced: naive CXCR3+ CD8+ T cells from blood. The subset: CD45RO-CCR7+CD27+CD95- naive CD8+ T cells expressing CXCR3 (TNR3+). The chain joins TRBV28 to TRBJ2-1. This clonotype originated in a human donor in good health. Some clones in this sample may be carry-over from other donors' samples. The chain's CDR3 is CASSYTASSYNEQFF.